The 19 T cell receptor beta chains listed next were all sequenced from one sample in a study of blood T cell repertoires in COVID-19. Some clones are missing from TCRdb's copy, which holds only in-frame ones; the method was immunoSEQ multiplex PCR. This table has roughly 140,000 clones, around 80% appearing once. The sample was peripheral blood. These receptors all come from a man aged 60 to 75 with acute or convalescent COVID-19.

The chain links TRBV6-2 or TRBV6-3 to TRBJ2-7, with TRBD1 identical over 8 bases. Germline trimming cut 4 bases from V and 1 base from J; bases unmatched to any gene: 9. Germline V gives CDR1 MNHEY, CDR2 SVGEGT. The CDR3 runs to 16 residues. This CDR3 is CASSLTQGAKSYEQYF. The DNA for the CDR3 is TGTGCCAGCAGTTTGACCCAGGGGGCTAAATCCTACGAGCAGTACTTC.

The V call is TRBV14, the J call TRBJ2-1; possibly TRBD1 for D (5 bases). The V gene lost 4 bases and the J gene lost 3 bases, with 7 bases spanning the gap. The CDR3 totals 13 residues. Germline CDR1 is SGHDN and CDR2 is FVKESK. CDR3 in amino acids: CASSPDIYNEQFF. In DNA form, the CDR3 reads TGTGCCAGCAGCCCGGACATCTACAATGAGCAGTTCTTC.

The J gene is TRBJ2-7, the V gene TRBV7-2; a weak D match, TRBD1 (6 bases). CDR1 and CDR2 (germline): SGHTA, FQGNSA. This CDR3 region has 15 residues. V lost 1 base and J lost 4, with 14 bases in between. CDR3 coding DNA: TGTGCCAGCAGCTTAGGAACAGGGAGTCGGTACGAGCAGTACTTC. It translates to CASSLGTGSRYEQYF.

This chain connects TRBV27 to TRBJ1-1; D possibly corresponds to TRBD1 (6 bases). Trimming cost V 5 bases and J 4 bases, with 14 bases left between them. The length of the CDR3 is 14 residues. Germline CDR1 reads MNHEY; CDR2 reads SMNVEV (reference sequence). This chain's CDR3 is CASSVQGIVTEAFF. CDR3 DNA sequence: TGTGCCAGCAGTGTCCAGGGGATAGTCACTGAAGCTTTCTTT.

This clone was found a few times. This chain connects TRBV18 to TRBJ1-5; D gene unclear. From germline, CDR1 is KGHSH and CDR2 LQKENI. The CDR3 spans 13 residues. The V end was cut by 3 bases, the J end by 6 bases, with 9 bases between. Here the CDR3 reads CASSPEEVQPQHF. CDR3 sequence (DNA): TGTGCCAGCTCACCCGAGGAGGTTCAGCCCCAGCATTTT.

The rearrangement links TRBV7-3 to TRBJ2-3; TRBD2 matches 9 bases. This CDR3 comprises 13 residues. Trimming took 5 bases from V and 4 from J; bases not matched to a gene: 1. Germline-derived CDR1 and CDR2 are SGHTA and FQGTGA. CDR3 coding DNA: TGTGCCAGCAGCCGGACTAGCGCAGATACGCAGTATTTT. Its protein is CASSRTSADTQYF.

This sequence joins TRBV5-4 and TRBJ1-1; D is uncertain. The CDR3 is 15 amino acids. Germline CDR1 and CDR2: SGHNT and YYREEE (reference sequence). V was shortened by 0 bases and J by 5 bases, with 14 bases between the two germline ends. CDR3 region: CASSLAKPQDTEAFF. CDR3 DNA: TGTGCCAGCAGCTTGGCCAAGCCTCAGGATACTGAAGCTTTCTTT.

J is TRBJ2-3 and V is TRBV5-1; TRBD2 matches at 7 bases. With 2 bases clipped from V and 6 bases from J, the junction kept 6 bases outside the gene matches. The CDR3 is made up of 14 amino acids. Germline V gene lookup returns CDR1 SGHRS and CDR2 YFSETQ. As DNA, the CDR3 is TGCGCCAGCAGCTTTGGTCAGGGAGGGGATACGCAGTATTTT. Protein product: CASSFGQGGDTQYF.

The V and J genes are TRBV7-9 and TRBJ1-2; 8 nucleotides align to TRBD1. V lost 1 base to trimming and J lost 2 bases; unmatched junction nucleotides: 0. Germline V lookup: CDR1 SEHNR, CDR2 FQNEAQ (reference sequence). This CDR3 has 14 residues. CDR3 in DNA: TGTGCCAGCAGCTTAGGGACAGGGAACTATGGCTACACCTTC. It specifies CASSLGTGNYGYTF.

The sample holds one count of this clone. This rearrangement joins TRBV19 to TRBJ1-6; 7 bases are a match to TRBD1. Germline trimming cut 7 bases from V and 9 bases from J; bases unmatched to any gene: 12. The germline V gene has CDR1 LNHDA and CDR2 SQIVND (reference sequence). CDR3 length equals 15 residues. DNA of the CDR3: TGTGCCAGTAACCAAGGGGGCCAGGTTAGTTCACCCCTCCACTTT. Its translation is CASNQGGQVSSPLHF.

The V gene is TRBV30, the J gene TRBJ2-6; D is possibly TRBD1 (6 bases). V was shortened by 0 bases and J by 0 bases, with 12 bases between the two germline ends. The CDR3 sequence is 17 residues long. The germline V gene encodes CDR1 GTSNPN and CDR2 SVGIG (reference sequence). The CDR3: CAWSVRLGGSGANVLTF. The CDR3 DNA follows: TGTGCCTGGAGTGTACGGCTAGGGGGCTCTGGGGCCAACGTCCTGACTTTC.

The chain recombines TRBV18 with TRBJ1-6, with no clear D. CDR3 length: 15 amino acids. V lost 2 bases and J lost 3, with 8 bases in between. Germline assignment: CDR1 KGHSH and CDR2 LQKENI. The CDR3 coding sequence is TGTGCCAGCTCACCAGAGAGGAACTATAATTCACCCCTCCACTTT. It encodes CASSPERNYNSPLHF.

This clone occurred a few times. The rearrangement joins TRBV4-1 to TRBJ1-2; 8 nucleotides agree with TRBD1. Germline V gives CDR1 MGHRA, CDR2 YSYEKL. The J segment lost 2 bases and the V segment lost 4 bases, leaving 9 bases of the junction unmatched. CDR3 length: 16 residues. Here the CDR3 reads CASSRPGTGQNYGYTF. CDR3 DNA: TGCGCCAGCAGCCGCCCTGGGACAGGCCAAAACTATGGCTACACCTTC.

The V and J genes are TRBV10-3 and TRBJ1-5; D gene uncertain. The CDR3 has 14 residues. The germline V gene encodes CDR1 ENHRY and CDR2 SYGVKD. V was cut by 2 bases and J by 2 bases, with 7 bases left in between. In DNA, the CDR3 is TGTGCCATCAGTGAGGGTCGGGGCAATCAGCCCCAGCATTTT. Its translation: CAISEGRGNQPQHF.

The V call is TRBV6-2 or TRBV6-3, the J call TRBJ1-1; maybe TRBD1 (5 bases). V was clipped by 2 bases and J by 3 bases, with 16 bases between them. The CDR3 loop spans 16 amino acids. Germline CDR1 MNHEY, CDR2 SVGEGT. CDR3 nucleotides: TGTGCCAGCAGTTACGGATTTAGTCAGGGTTACACTGAAGCTTTCTTT. Translation: CASSYGFSQGYTEAFF.

V is TRBV1 and J is TRBJ1-4; the listed D gene, TRBD1, was not tested against the DNA. TRBV1 is designated a pseudogene. The CDR3 spans 16 residues. The CDR3 bases are TGCACCAGCAGCTTACAGAAGCAGGCCCTTAATGAAAAACTGTTTTTT. As protein: CTSSLQKQALNEKLFF.

The rearrangement links TRBV2 to TRBJ1-2, with 9 bases identical to TRBD1. Per the germline V gene, CDR1 is SNHLY and CDR2 is FYNNEI. The CDR3 spans 15 residues. V lost 9 bases and J lost 8; bases outside the gene matches: 16. As DNA, the CDR3 is TGTGCCAGGGCCGGGACAGGGTTTCGGTCGGGCGGCTACACCTTC. Encoded protein: CARAGTGFRSGGYTF.

This rearrangement joins TRBV5-1 to TRBJ2-1, with no clear D. CDR1 and CDR2 (germline): SGHRS, YFSETQ. Trimming stripped 0 bases from V and 8 bases from J, with 12 bases between. CDR3 length: 14 amino acids. In DNA, the CDR3 is TGCGCCAGCAGCTTGGGGTGGGCCGGTGATGAGCAGTTCTTC. Protein: CASSLGWAGDEQFF. Supplemented by reference TRBV5-1 and TRBJ2-1, the full variable domain reads KAGVTQTPRYLIKTRGQQVTLSCSPISGHRSVSWYQQTPGQGLQFLFEYFSETQRNKGNFPGRFSGRQFSNSRSEMNVSTLELGDSALYLCASSLGWAGDEQFFGPGTRLTVL.

The chain recombines TRBV9 with TRBJ2-3; 14 bases fit TRBD2. CDR1 is SGDLS, CDR2 YYNGEE, per germline. V was clipped by 4 bases and J by 3 bases; unmatched bases: 13. CDR3 length: 19 amino acids. The CDR3 here is CASSPGLAGGGARTDTQYF. In DNA form, the CDR3 reads TGTGCCAGCAGCCCCGGACTAGCGGGAGGCGGCGCAAGGACAGATACGCAGTATTTT. Based on the CDR3 plus reference TRBV9 and TRBJ2-3, the full variable domain is DSGVTQTPKHLITATGQRVTLRCSPRSGDLSVYWYQQSLDQGLQFLIQYYNGEERAKGNILERFSAQQFPDLHSELNLSSLELGDSALYFCASSPGLAGGGARTDTQYFGPGTRLTVL.